Given below is one TCR beta chain in context. This sample is drawn from a study of blood T cell repertoires in COVID-19. Looking at the study overall: The origin of the acute and convalescent COVID-19 samples was the United States, Italy and Spain. Sources were T cells, B-cell-depleted T cells, or PBMCs; the material itself was cDNA or gDNA.

After removal of 6 bases from V and 0 bases from J, the junction contained 3 bases not matched to a gene. The CDR3 runs 16 residues. CDR1 is MGHRA and CDR2 is YSYEKL in the germline V gene. Sequencing was performed with immunoSEQ multiplex PCR; in TCRdb, only in-frame clones are kept and a portion is missing. In the table there are some 260,000 clones, approximately 88% of which are singletons. Seattle-derived patients entered the study during active infection and were followed longitudinally. This rearrangement joins TRBV4-1 to TRBJ2-3, with TRBD2 matching 13 bases. This TCR was recovered from a woman in her 30s with COVID-19, enrolled during active disease. The sample was peripheral blood. CDR3 DNA: TGCGCCAGCAGTCGACTAGCGGGGGGTAGCACAGATACGCAGTATTTT. Translating gives CASSRLAGGSTDTQYF.